These 27 T cell receptor beta chains originate from one sample sequenced in a study of blood T cell dynamics during melanoma immunotherapy. Regarding time point: pre-treatment baseline. TCRdb's table, derived via immunoSEQ multiplex PCR, lists solely in-frame clones and lacks some. The table includes tens of thousands of clones, around nine tenths detected once. This material consisted of blood, taken from a patient treated with checkpoint blockade. These receptors all stem from a human donor with melanoma.

CDR3 nucleotide sequence: TGTGCCAGCAGCAAAGAAGGGGCGTATGACCGGGGCAGAGGCTACGAGCAGTACTTC. Translation: CASSKEGAYDRGRGYEQYF. The chain links TRBV21-1 to TRBJ2-7. TRBV21-1 is given as a pseudogene. The length of the CDR3 is 19 residues.

V usage is TRBV13 and J usage is TRBJ2-7; D tentatively fits TRBD1 or TRBD2 (5 bases each). This CDR3 has 14 amino acids. Germline CDR1 PRHDT, CDR2 FYEKMQ (reference sequence). Trimming removed 1 base from V and 3 bases from J, with 10 bases in between. CDR3 sequence reads: CASSLAGRGYEQYF. CDR3 DNA: TGTGCCAGCAGCTTAGCGGGAAGGGGCTACGAGCAGTACTTC.

This clone has just one count. This sequence joins TRBV19 and TRBJ1-4, with a weak D call TRBD1 (6 bases). Germline V gene lookup returns CDR1 LNHDA and CDR2 SQIVND (reference sequence). The CDR3 is 16 residues long. Trimming removed 8 bases at V and 0 bases at J, with 16 bases between. CDR3 in DNA: TGTGCCAGTCGAGACAGGAAGCGGACAACTAATGAAAAACTGTTTTTT. Its protein is CASRDRKRTTNEKLFF.

This chain joins TRBV6-4 and TRBJ2-1; D is ambiguous. Trimming cost V 4 bases and J 8 bases, with 15 bases left between them. Germline values: CDR1 MRHNA, CDR2 SNTAGT. The CDR3 has 14 amino acids. CDR3 residues: CASSAHERPDEQFF. CDR3 bases: TGTGCCAGCAGTGCCCACGAAAGGCCTGATGAGCAGTTCTTC.

The chain joins TRBV11-2 to TRBJ2-7; D not resolved. CDR3 size: 11 residues. Germline V CDR1 and CDR2: SGHAT, FQNNGV. The germline V and J ends were trimmed by 5 bases and 4 bases, with 6 bases remaining between them. In DNA, the CDR3 is TGTGCCAGCAGCGTGGTATACGAGCAGTACTTC. Amino acids: CASSVVYEQYF.

The chain couples TRBV5-1 to TRBJ2-5; 9 bases fit TRBD2. CDR1 and CDR2 (germline): SGHRS, YFSETQ. The CDR3 covers 14 residues. The V segment lost 4 bases and the J segment 3 bases; nucleotides outside the gene matches: 4. In DNA, the CDR3 is TGCGCCAGCAGCGCCGGACTAGCGAAAGAGACCCAGTACTTC. Residues: CASSAGLAKETQYF.

The rearrangement joins TRBV4-2 to TRBJ1-1; 9 bases align to TRBD1. V lost 4 bases to trimming and J lost 2 bases; unmatched junction nucleotides: 8. Germline CDR1 is LGHNA and CDR2 is YNFKEQ. The CDR3 is 16 residues long. The CDR3 loop reads CASSPQTGGANTEAFF. The CDR3, as DNA: TGTGCCAGCAGCCCCCAGACAGGGGGTGCTAACACTGAAGCTTTCTTT.

This clone has only one observation. The CDR3 is CASSHGPSDRFYYGYTF. The CDR3 bases are TGTGCCAGCAGTCACGGACCCTCGGACAGGTTTTACTATGGCTACACCTTC. This chain connects TRBV28 to TRBJ1-2; 7 bases fit TRBD1. CDR3 length: 17 amino acids. J gave up 3 bases and V 5 bases, and 15 bases lay outside the gene matches. Germline CDR1 reads MDHEN; CDR2 reads SYDVKM.

This clone was detected a few times. In DNA, the CDR3 is TGTGCCAGCGGTCAGCCCCAGCATTTT. It encodes CASGQPQHF. The chain is built from TRBV6-5 and TRBJ1-5; D is unresolved. There are 9 residues in the CDR3. The germline V gene has CDR1 MNHEY and CDR2 SVGAGI. V lost 8 bases to trimming and J lost 6 bases, with 2 bases between them.

This chain connects TRBV4-2 to TRBJ1-5, with D perhaps matching TRBD1 (6 bases). This CDR3 comprises 16 residues. Per the germline V gene, CDR1 is LGHNA and CDR2 is YNFKEQ. V lost 4 bases, J lost 2 bases, and 15 bases lay in between. CDR3 bases: TGTGCCAGCAGCCTCCAAACGGGGGCTGGCAATCAGCCCCAGCATTTT. It is translated as CASSLQTGAGNQPQHF.

This chain connects TRBV28 to TRBJ2-1, with 8 bases lining up with TRBD1. The V gene's germline CDR1 is MDHEN and CDR2 SYDVKM. The trim removed 11 bases at V and 5 bases at J, leaving 11 bases unmatched. The CDR3 consists of 14 residues. DNA for the CDR3: TGTGCCGTTAAACAGGGGGAGGTTAACAATGAGCAGTTCTTC. It specifies CAVKQGEVNNEQFF.

This clone was seen more than once but under ten times. V is TRBV28 and J is TRBJ2-7, with 9 bases fitting TRBD2. The CDR3 runs 15 residues. In germline, CDR1 is MDHEN, CDR2 SYDVKM. The V segment lost 5 bases and the J segment 5 bases; nucleotides outside the gene matches: 10. CDR3 bases: TGTGCCAGCAGTCTCAGGGATAGCGGGAGAGACGAGCAGTACTTC. This codes for CASSLRDSGRDEQYF.

The gene calls are TRBV6-5 and TRBJ2-7, with TRBD2 identical over 7 bases. The CDR3 is 13 residues long. CDR1 and CDR2 (germline): MNHEY, SVGAGI. The V gene end was trimmed by 7 bases and the J gene end by 2 bases; junction bases not matched to a gene: 5. The CDR3 sequence: CASTGTTPYEQYF. The CDR3 DNA reads as TGTGCCAGCACCGGGACTACCCCCTACGAGCAGTACTTC.

The chain couples TRBV5-1 to TRBJ1-4; D is undetermined. Germline V gives CDR1 SGHRS, CDR2 YFSETQ. The V gene lost 4 bases and the J gene lost 6 bases, with 10 bases spanning the gap. This CDR3 has 13 residues. The CDR3 DNA sequence: TGCGCCAGCAGCGCCGTTACAGATGAAAAACTGTTTTTT. Encoded protein: CASSAVTDEKLFF.

This clone showed up just once. The chain is built from TRBV5-1 and TRBJ2-7; D perhaps matches TRBD1 (6 bases). The CDR3 has 14 residues. V lost 0 bases, J lost 6 bases, and 13 bases lay in between. Germline lookup yields CDR1 SGHRS and CDR2 YFSETQ. The CDR3 is CASSLDHGGGEQYF. CDR3 sequence (DNA): TGCGCCAGCAGCTTGGATCATGGGGGCGGCGAGCAGTACTTC. The entire variable domain, with the rest obtained from reference TRBV5-1 and TRBJ2-7, is as follows: KAGVTQTPRYLIKTRGQQVTLSCSPISGHRSVSWYQQTPGQGLQFLFEYFSETQRNKGNFPGRFSGRQFSNSRSEMNVSTLELGDSALYLCASSLDHGGGEQYFGPGTRLTVT.

This chain connects TRBV4-1 to TRBJ1-4, with TRBD1 as a possible D gene (6 bases). V was pared by 1 base and J by 7 bases, with 16 bases between. Germline V lookup: CDR1 MGHRA, CDR2 YSYEKL. CDR3 length equals 16 residues. The CDR3 DNA reads TGCGCCAGCAGCCAAGCTCTAGGGGGTAATGGTGAAAAACTGTTTTTT. Its translation: CASSQALGGNGEKLFF.

This clone was counted a single time. The chain combines TRBV7-3 with TRBJ2-6, with D possibly TRBD1 on 5 matching bases. CDR3 length equals 14 residues. The V gene's germline CDR1 is SGHTA and CDR2 FQGTGA. Trimming removed 3 bases from V and 2 bases from J, with 5 bases in between. CDR3 in amino acids: CASSFRAGANVLTF. The CDR3 region has the DNA TGTGCCAGCAGCTTCAGGGCTGGGGCCAACGTCCTGACTTTC.

The chain has TRBV7-8 and TRBJ2-3, with D possibly matching TRBD2 (5 bases). V was clipped by 6 bases and J by 4 bases, with 17 bases between them. CDR1 is SGHVS, CDR2 FQNEAQ, per germline. The CDR3 runs to 15 residues. The CDR3 spells CASRALEVFSDTQYF. The CDR3 bases are TGTGCCAGCAGAGCCCTGGAGGTATTTTCAGATACGCAGTATTTT.

V is TRBV7-6 and J is TRBJ2-5; 10 bases fit TRBD2. The CDR3 extends over 14 amino acids. Looked up from germline, CDR1 is SGHVS and CDR2 is FNYEAQ. Germline trimming cut 5 bases from V and 5 bases from J; bases unmatched to any gene: 5. CDR3 sequence: CASSALAGRETQYF. CDR3 nucleotides: TGTGCCAGCAGCGCACTAGCGGGACGGGAGACCCAGTACTTC.

This chain uses TRBV28 with TRBJ2-7; TRBD1 matches 9 bases. Germline V lookup: CDR1 MDHEN, CDR2 SYDVKM. The CDR3 totals 14 residues. J gave up 2 bases and V 6 bases, and 5 bases lay outside the gene matches. The CDR3 loop is CASSPRDRAYEQYF. CDR3 coding DNA: TGTGCCAGCAGCCCCCGGGACAGGGCCTACGAGCAGTACTTC.

This chain joins TRBV4-2 and TRBJ2-7; 9 nucleotides line up with TRBD2. CDR3 length: 14 amino acids. Losses at the gene ends were 1 base for V and 4 bases for J; bases not matched to a gene: 2. CDR1 is LGHNA, CDR2 YNFKEQ, per germline. The CDR3 is CASSQGSGRYEQYF. As DNA, the CDR3 is TGTGCCAGCAGCCAAGGGAGCGGGAGGTACGAGCAGTACTTC.

The CDR3 DNA is TGTGCCAGCAGCCTAGAACCCCCAGCAGATACGCAGTATTTT. It specifies CASSLEPPADTQYF. The V call is TRBV7-9, the J call TRBJ2-3, with D hard to call. The CDR3 covers 14 residues. The V gene's germline CDR1 is SEHNR and CDR2 FQNEAQ (reference sequence). V lost 5 bases, J lost 4 bases, and 13 bases lay in between.

The chain recombines TRBV2 with TRBJ2-2; 11 bases are shared with TRBD2. This CDR3 has 17 amino acids. Looked up from germline, CDR1 is SNHLY and CDR2 is FYNNEI. V dropped 6 bases and J dropped 1; count of bases not matched to a gene: 7. As DNA, the CDR3 is TGTGCCAGCAGGCCCCTGGGACTAGCGGAGAACACCGGGGAGCTGTTTTTT. Translated, it gives CASRPLGLAENTGELFF. Looking up the rest from reference TRBV2 and TRBJ2-2 gives the full variable domain: EPEVTQTPSHQVTQMGQEVILRCVPISNHLYFYWYRQILGQKVEFLVSFYNNEISEKSEIFDDQFSVERPDGSNFTLKIRSTKLEDSAMYFCASRPLGLAENTGELFFGEGSRLTVL.

J is TRBJ2-7 and V is TRBV7-9; TRBD1 agrees at 10 bases. Germline-derived CDR1 and CDR2 are SEHNR and FQNEAQ (reference sequence). V trimming: 5 bases; J trimming: 4 bases; junction bases outside the gene matches: 5. The CDR3 totals 14 residues. The CDR3 nucleotides read TGTGCCAGCAGCGCTAAGGGACAGGGGTACGAGCAGTACTTC. This translates into CASSAKGQGYEQYF.

This rearrangement joins TRBV6-1 to TRBJ1-3; D remains unclear. The CDR3 loop spans 14 amino acids. Germline CDR1 and CDR2: MNHNS and SASEGT. With 3 bases removed from V and 4 bases from J, the gap between germline ends came to 10 bases. The DNA for the CDR3 is TGTGCCAGCAGTGATGTCGGCAGCGGAAACACCATATATTTT. Protein product: CASSDVGSGNTIYF.

The chain is built from TRBV7-3 and TRBJ2-5; D assignment may be TRBD1 or TRBD2 (5 bases each). The V end lost 2 bases, the J end lost 5 bases, and 9 bases lay between the germline ends. There are 13 residues in the CDR3. CDR1 SGHTA and CDR2 FQGTGA come from the germline V gene. The CDR3 region is CASSLPGTETQYF. The CDR3 coding sequence is TGTGCCAGCAGCTTACCAGGGACCGAGACCCAGTACTTC.

A note on this clone: This sample also contains other DNA sequences that code for the same CDR3. This rearrangement joins TRBV7-2 to TRBJ2-7; the D is unclear. The germline CDR1 and CDR2 sequences are SGHTA and FQGNSA. The length of the CDR3 is 14 residues. Trimming left V 0 bases short and J 2 bases short, with 8 bases between. This CDR3 reads CASSLASRTYEQYF. The CDR3 DNA is TGTGCCAGCAGCTTAGCAAGCCGTACCTACGAGCAGTACTTC.